This is a list of T cell receptor beta chains from one sample in a study of T cell responses to AZD1222 COVID-19 vaccine. The data were produced by immunoSEQ multiplex PCR, yet TCRdb's version contains in-frame clones alone and is incomplete. The sample consists of roughly 180,000 clones, 75% to 90% of them appearing once. Specimen: peripheral blood, collected on day 0 of AZD1222 vaccination. The receptor source for this set is an adult in good health. Each CDR3 is given with its conserved first and last residue. Fields, in order: clone size, D gene, V gene, J gene, CDR3 protein, CDR3 DNA. The D gene is left open where the match is weak. Size tells how often a clone was seen (once, few, many) or the class of an expanded clone, and some rows leave it out.

NA	TRBD1	TRBV4-1	TRBJ1-1	CASSQHADGNRGAFF	TGCGCCAGCAGCCAGCACGCAGACGGGAACAGGGGAGCTTTCTTT
NA	NA	TRBV9	TRBJ2-1	CASSAGIVSYNEQFF	TGTGCCAGCAGCGCAGGGATCGTCTCCTACAATGAGCAGTTCTTC
NA	NA	TRBV6-5	TRBJ1-1	CASSYGGGEAFF	TGTGCCAGCAGTTACGGGGGAGGTGAAGCTTTCTTT
NA	NA	TRBV24-1	TRBJ1-2	CATSPQGPGGYTF	TGTGCCACCAGTCCCCAGGGGCCCGGTGGCTACACCTTC
NA	NA	TRBV7-9	TRBJ1-4	CASSLGVAATNEKLFF	TGTGCCAGCAGCTTAGGGGTCGCAGCAACTAATGAAAAACTGTTTTTT
once	TRBD1	TRBV7-3	TRBJ2-7	CASSAGTGAEQYF	TGTGCCAGCAGCGCAGGGACAGGGGCCGAGCAGTACTTC
NA	NA	TRBV6-2/TRBV6-3	TRBJ1-1	CASSYSMLVGTEAFF	TGTGCCAGCAGTTACTCTATGCTGGTCGGCACTGAAGCTTTCTTT
NA	NA	TRBV10-3	TRBJ1-1	CATQTGANTEAFF	TGTGCCACTCAGACAGGCGCCAACACTGAAGCTTTCTTT
NA	TRBD1	TRBV9	TRBJ2-1	CASSVDQGAGFGEQFF	TGTGCCAGCAGCGTAGATCAGGGGGCGGGGTTTGGCGAGCAGTTCTTC
NA	NA	TRBV6-5	TRBJ1-2	CASMLRDSYGYTF	TGTGCCAGCATGTTAAGGGATTCGTACGGCTACACCTTC
NA	NA	TRBV30	TRBJ1-5	CAWSVAGGQPQHF	TGTGCCTGGAGTGTTGCGGGCGGGCAGCCCCAGCATTTT
NA	NA	TRBV6-6	TRBJ2-1	CASRNRDPITYNEQFF	TGTGCCAGCAGAAACAGGGATCCAATCACCTACAATGAGCAGTTCTTC
once	TRBD1	TRBV3-1/TRBV3-2	TRBJ2-7	CASSDAGGVGYEQYF	TGTGCCAGCAGCGACGCAGGGGGTGTCGGCTACGAGCAGTACTTC
few	NA	TRBV3-1/TRBV3-2	TRBJ2-1	CASSLGLREQFF	TGTGCCAGCAGCCTGGGACTCCGGGAGCAGTTCTTC
NA	NA	TRBV12-2	TRBJ2-5	CASRLGTGRRETQYF	TGTGCAAGTCGCTTAGGGACAGGGAGGCGTGAGACCCAGTACTTC
NA	NA	TRBV7-9	TRBJ2-7	CASSPQGPYEQYF	TGTGCCAGCAGCCCGCAGGGACCCTACGAGCAGTACTTC
NA	NA	TRBV6-1	TRBJ1-3	CASSIKGNTIYF	TGTGCCAGCAGTATAAAGGGAAACACCATATATTTT
NA	NA	TRBV25-1	TRBJ2-2	CASSEYWPGELFF	TGTGCCAGCAGTGAATATTGGCCCGGGGAGCTGTTTTTT
NA	NA	TRBV10-1	TRBJ2-2	CASSVGVGTGELFF	TGCGCCAGCAGTGTTGGGGTGGGCACCGGGGAGCTGTTTTTT
NA	NA	TRBV27	TRBJ2-7	CASSFVGGSTYEQYF	TGTGCCAGCAGTTTTGTGGGGGGTTCAACCTACGAGCAGTACTTC
NA	NA	TRBV6-5	TRBJ2-1	CASSLAGVSGYEQFF	TGTGCCAGCAGTCTCGCGGGTGTATCGGGCTATGAGCAGTTCTTC
NA	TRBD2	TRBV7-2	TRBJ2-2	CASSLILAGAFTGELFF	TGTGCCAGCAGCTTAATACTAGCGGGGGCCTTCACCGGGGAGCTGTTTTTT
few	NA	TRBV6-5	TRBJ1-5	CASKPPGQSNQPQHF	TGTGCCAGCAAACCACCGGGACAAAGCAATCAGCCCCAGCATTTT
NA	NA	TRBV27	TRBJ1-3	CASSLSRDISGNTIYF	TGTGCCAGCAGTTTATCTAGGGACATCTCAGGAAACACCATATATTTT
NA	TRBD1	TRBV3-1/TRBV3-2	TRBJ1-6	CASREGQTTNSPLHF	TGTGCCAGCAGGGAGGGACAGACCACCAATTCACCCCTCCACTTT
NA	NA	TRBV19	TRBJ1-2	CASGALGGYTF	TGTGCCAGCGGGGCCCTGGGAGGCTACACCTTC
NA	NA	TRBV7-2	TRBJ2-3	CASSLWHSSTDTQYF	TGTGCCAGCAGCTTATGGCACTCCAGCACAGATACGCAGTATTTT
NA	NA	TRBV6-2/TRBV6-3	TRBJ1-1	CASSPQIGRGHTEAFF	TGTGCCAGCAGTCCCCAAATTGGCAGGGGCCACACTGAAGCTTTCTTT
NA	NA	TRBV15	TRBJ2-5	CASSPGPESETQYF	TGTGCCTCGTCCCCGGGACCTGAGTCGGAGACCCAGTACTTC
NA	NA	TRBV5-4	TRBJ2-7	CASSFGGYEQYF	TGTGCCAGCAGCTTTGGGGGCTACGAGCAGTACTTC
NA	NA	TRBV11-2	TRBJ1-2	CASSLVPNYGYTF	TGTGCCAGCAGCTTAGTACCTAACTATGGCTACACCTTC
NA	TRBD1	TRBV19	TRBJ1-5	CASGDREIQPQHF	TGTGCCAGTGGGGACAGGGAAATTCAGCCCCAGCATTTT
NA	TRBD1	TRBV27	TRBJ2-5	CASSLAGTAKETQYF	TGTGCCAGCAGTTTGGCCGGGACAGCCAAAGAGACCCAGTACTTC
NA	NA	TRBV9	TRBJ2-5	CASSVGSSQETQYF	TGTGCCAGCAGCGTAGGAAGCAGCCAAGAGACCCAGTACTTC
NA	NA	TRBV7-2	TRBJ1-5	CASSLTYRDRRNQPQHF	TGTGCCAGCAGCTTAACATATCGAGACAGAAGAAATCAGCCCCAGCATTTT
few	NA	TRBV6-5	TRBJ2-1	CASSSEDGRSYNEQFF	TGTGCCAGCAGTTCCGAGGACGGCCGCTCCTACAATGAGCAGTTCTTC
NA	NA	TRBV4-3	TRBJ1-4	CASSQDSSAVGEKLFF	TGCGCCAGCAGCCAAGATAGTTCGGCAGTTGGTGAAAAACTGTTTTTT
NA	NA	TRBV9	TRBJ2-7	CASSPHGGPPREQYF	TGTGCCAGCAGCCCCCACGGGGGGCCGCCTAGGGAGCAGTACTTC
NA	TRBD1	TRBV4-1	TRBJ1-1	CASSQAPGQAFSGDTEAFF	TGCGCCAGCAGCCAAGCTCCGGGACAGGCCTTTAGTGGGGACACTGAAGCTTTCTTT
once	NA	TRBV4-2	TRBJ2-3	CASSQGSGRTDTQYF	TGTGCCAGCAGCCAAGGGTCTGGACGCACAGATACGCAGTATTTT
NA	NA	TRBV6-2/TRBV6-3	TRBJ2-7	CASSYPLGEQYF	TGTGCCAGCAGTTACCCCCTTGGCGAGCAGTACTTC
NA	TRBD1	TRBV16	TRBJ1-2	CASSQETGTGGAGYTF	TGTGCCAGCAGCCAAGAGACCGGGACAGGGGGCGCGGGCTACACCTTC
NA	TRBD2	TRBV4-2	TRBJ2-1	CASSRILAGGPRNEQFF	TGTGCCAGCAGCCGCATACTAGCGGGGGGGCCTCGGAATGAGCAGTTCTTC
NA	NA	TRBV9	TRBJ2-6	CASSVLIQSGANVLTF	TGTGCCAGCAGCGTCCTGATACAGTCTGGGGCCAACGTCCTGACTTTC
NA	NA	TRBV6-5	TRBJ2-5	CASSSGRGLLETQYF	TGTGCCAGCAGTTCCGGACGGGGGCTCCTGGAGACCCAGTACTTC
NA	TRBD1	TRBV19	TRBJ1-4	CASGTGRTNEKLFF	TGTGCCAGTGGGACAGGGCGGACTAATGAAAAACTGTTTTTT
few	NA	TRBV27	TRBJ1-1	CASRMALTGGTEAFF	TGTGCCAGCAGAATGGCCCTAACTGGGGGCACTGAAGCTTTCTTT
once	TRBD1	TRBV5-1	TRBJ1-4	CASSLEGATNEKLFF	TGCGCCAGCAGCTTGGAGGGGGCGACTAATGAAAAACTGTTTTTT